A selection of T cell receptor beta chains follows, all from one sample in a study of T cell repertoires in cytomegalovirus infection. TCRdb independently ran MiXCR on the reads; one entry per CDR3 protein. The profile shows some 180,000 distinct CDR3 sequences, about a sixth of them singletons. The sequencing sample was made of CD8+ T cells from PBMCs. The receptors stem from a human donor in good health (CMV status not recorded). Some clones in this sample may be carry-over from other donors' samples. The CDR3 runs from the conserved cysteine through the conserved F or W. The D gene is left open where the match is weak. The size field is filled for only some rows; it gives once, few, many or a size class.

size,D,J,length,V,CDR3,DNA
many,.,TRBJ1-5,15,TRBV7-8,CASSLAGTINQPQHF,TGTGCCAGCAGCTTAGCGGGCACTATAAATCAGCCCCAGCATTTT
many,TRBD1,TRBJ1-1,12,TRBV12-3/TRBV12-4,CASSGQGAEAFF,TGTGCCAGCAGCGGACAGGGGGCTGAAGCTTTCTTT
.,TRBD1,TRBJ2-7,16,TRBV6-5,CASSSAEEDRIYEQYF,TGTGCCAGCAGTTCGGCAGAGGAGGACAGGATCTACGAGCAGTACTTC
.,.,TRBJ2-5,13,TRBV9,CASRFGTLETQYF,TGTGCCAGCAGGTTCGGGACGTTAGAGACCCAGTACTTC
few,TRBD1,TRBJ2-2,16,TRBV29-1,CSTRNPDRGDTGELFF,TGCAGCACGCGAAATCCGGACAGGGGGGACACCGGGGAGCTGTTTTTT
.,.,TRBJ1-2,14,TRBV7-9,CASSLTGSNYGYTF,TGTGCCAGCAGCTTAACAGGATCGAACTATGGCTACACCTTC
.,TRBD1,TRBJ1-2,11,TRBV10-3,CANWDSYGYTF,TGTGCCAACTGGGACAGCTATGGCTACACCTTC
few,.,TRBJ1-2,15,TRBV29-1,CSVVSGQMVRRGYTF,TGCAGCGTTGTCAGCGGACAAATGGTTCGTCGTGGCTACACCTTC
.,.,TRBJ1-2,14,TRBV7-3,CASSFSSGARGYTF,TGTGCCAGCAGCTTCAGTTCGGGGGCGCGGGGCTACACCTTC
.,.,TRBJ1-3,10,TRBV7-9,CASSLDTIYF,TGTGCCAGCAGTCTCGACACCATATATTTT
many,TRBD1,TRBJ2-7,15,TRBV7-2,CASSLGTGISHEQYF,TGTGCCAGCAGCTTAGGGACAGGGATTAGCCACGAGCAGTACTTC
few,.,TRBJ2-1,11,TRBV12-3/TRBV12-4,CASSVTNEQFF,TGTGCCAGCAGTGTAACAAATGAGCAGTTCTTC
.,TRBD1,TRBJ2-7,14,TRBV11-2,CASSPDRAPYEQYF,TGTGCCAGCAGCCCGGACAGGGCCCCCTACGAGCAGTACTTC
.,.,TRBJ2-5,15,TRBV15,CATSRALEFQETQYF,TGTGCCACCAGCAGAGCATTAGAGTTTCAAGAGACCCAGTACTTC
.,TRBD1,TRBJ1-5,16,TRBV4-1,CASSQREGQYNQPQHF,TGCGCCAGCAGCCAGAGGGAGGGACAGTACAATCAGCCCCAGCATTTT
.,.,TRBJ2-4,16,TRBV7-2,CASVPPRGLAKNIQYF,TGTGCCAGCGTCCCCCCCAGGGGTTTAGCCAAAAACATTCAGTACTTC
few,.,TRBJ1-1,15,TRBV6-8,CASSYSRGEGAEAFF,TGTGCCAGCAGTTACTCGAGAGGGGAAGGTGCTGAAGCTTTCTTT
.,.,TRBJ2-3,13,TRBV7-8,CASSLGLGDTQYF,TGTGCCAGCAGCTTAGGCTTGGGGGATACGCAGTATTTT